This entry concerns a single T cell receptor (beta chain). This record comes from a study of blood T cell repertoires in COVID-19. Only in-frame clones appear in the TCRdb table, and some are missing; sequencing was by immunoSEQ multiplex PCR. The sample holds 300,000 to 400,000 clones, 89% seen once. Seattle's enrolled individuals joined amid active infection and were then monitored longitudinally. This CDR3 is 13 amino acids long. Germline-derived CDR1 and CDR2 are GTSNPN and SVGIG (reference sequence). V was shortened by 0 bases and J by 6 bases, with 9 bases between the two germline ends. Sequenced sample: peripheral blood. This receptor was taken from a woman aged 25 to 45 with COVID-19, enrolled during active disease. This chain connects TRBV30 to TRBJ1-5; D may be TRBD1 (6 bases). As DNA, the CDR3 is TGTGCCTGGAGTGTACAGGGTGCTCAGCCCCAGCATTTT. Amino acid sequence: CAWSVQGAQPQHF.